The 8 T cell receptor beta chains below come from one sample, sequenced in a study of T-cell memory formation after mild COVID-19 (dated by TCRdb to about 2021). The library came from 5' RACE. Sequenced using an Illumina NovaSeq 6000. TCRdb reprocessed the public reads (quality trimming at Q25 with fastp, clone calling with MiXCR) and kept in-frame beta chains. Under each unique CDR3 protein, matching rows form one entry showing the most common genes and DNA. The sample profile shows about half a million distinct CDR3 sequences; about 20% of them were found once. About 12% of the sample comes from the top ten. What was sequenced was PBMCs or a T cell subset sorted from them (not recorded which). These receptors all come from an adult woman who had mild COVID-19 (a few samples of this study predate the infection). The sample titles of this study are shuffled in the database, so cell type and time point are left out; the donor was told from shared clones.

The chain couples TRBV6-5 to TRBJ2-2; D gene unclear. Between the trimmed V and J ends, which lost 0 bases and 7 bases, there was a span of 12 bases. CDR3 length: 15 amino acids. Germline V lookup: CDR1 MNHEY, CDR2 SVGAGI. Written as DNA, the CDR3 is TGTGCCAGCAGTTACTCTTCGGCAGGCGGCGGGGAGCTGTTTTTT. Residues: CASSYSSAGGGELFF.

The rearrangement joins TRBV6-2 or TRBV6-3 to TRBJ2-5; 9 bases line up with TRBD1. The J segment lost 5 bases and the V segment lost 2 bases, leaving 6 bases of the junction unmatched. Looked up from germline, CDR1 is MNHEY and CDR2 is SVGEGT. The CDR3 length is 15 residues. CDR3 sequence reads: CASSYGTGQYETQYF. The CDR3 bases are TGTGCCAGCAGTTACGGGACAGGGCAGTACGAGACCCAGTACTTC.

This clonotype came up many times. The chain joins TRBV7-9 to TRBJ2-3, with D hard to call. Trimming cost V 3 bases and J 2 bases, with 6 bases left between them. The CDR3 has 13 amino acids. CDR1 and CDR2 (germline): SEHNR, FQNEAQ (reference sequence). The CDR3 nucleotides are TGTGCCAGCAGCTTGATATTCACAGATACGCAGTATTTT. Protein product: CASSLIFTDTQYF.

This clonotype was observed a few times. The chain has TRBV7-3 and TRBJ2-7; D is unclear. The CDR3 spans 10 residues. The germline V gene encodes CDR1 SGHTA and CDR2 FQGTGA. Trimming removed 11 bases from V and 4 bases from J, with 9 bases in between. CDR3 region: CALVLYEQYF. The DNA of the CDR3 is TGTGCCCTCGTACTTTACGAGCAGTACTTC.

This clonotype appeared a few times. The J gene is TRBJ1-2, the V gene TRBV11-2; D gene uncertain. V dropped 2 bases and J dropped 4 bases, with 14 bases sitting between them. The germline V gene encodes CDR1 SGHAT and CDR2 FQNNGV. This CDR3 comprises 15 residues. CDR3: CASSLNPAESYGYTF. Written as DNA, the CDR3 is TGTGCCAGCAGCTTAAATCCAGCCGAGAGCTATGGCTACACCTTC.

V and J are TRBV9 and TRBJ2-6; no clear D gene. The CDR3 is 18 residues long. In germline, CDR1 is SGDLS, CDR2 YYNGEE. V was pared by 9 bases and J by 4 bases, with 26 bases between. The CDR3 region is CATRHSLNPPAGANVLTF. DNA for the CDR3: TGTGCCACCCGGCATAGCCTAAACCCCCCGGCAGGGGCCAACGTCCTGACTTTC.

This clonotype was observed at least ten times. The V gene is TRBV7-8, the J gene TRBJ1-1; D remains ambiguous. The CDR3 contains 13 residues. Trimming shortened V by 5 bases and J by 0 bases, and 7 bases separated the two germline ends. Germline values: CDR1 SGHVS, CDR2 FQNEAQ. DNA for the CDR3: TGTGCCAGCAGCCGCCTCATGAACACTGAAGCTTTCTTT. As protein: CASSRLMNTEAFF. Supplemented by reference TRBV7-8 and TRBJ1-1, the full variable domain reads GAGVSQSPRYKVAKRGQDVALRCDPISGHVSLFWYQQALGQGPEFLTYFQNEAQLDKSGLPSDRFFAERPEGSVSTLKIQRTQQEDSAVYLCASSRLMNTEAFFGQGTRLTVV.

The CDR3 DNA is TGCGCCAGCAGCTCCGGGACTAGCGGTGAGACCCAGTACTTC. Translation: CASSSGTSGETQYF. This chain uses TRBV5-1 with TRBJ2-5; 11 positions agree with TRBD2. This CDR3 spans 14 amino acids. The ends lost 3 bases at V and 5 bases at J; junction bases unmatched: 3. Germline CDR1 is SGHRS and CDR2 is YFSETQ.